A selection of T cell receptor beta chains follows, all from one sample in a study of blood T cell repertoires in COVID-19. The method was immunoSEQ multiplex PCR; TCRdb's version includes in-frame clones alone and lacks a portion of them. The repertoire includes approximately 250,000 clones, nearly 90% of them detected once, and 0.75% to 1% sits in the top ten. What was sequenced was PBMCs or T cells enriched from blood (not recorded which). These TCRs come from a woman in her twenties or thirties who had recovered from COVID-19. Both conserved end residues are part of each CDR3. The D gene is left open where the match is weak. A clone size is listed for some rows: how often the clone was seen (once, few, many), or a class if it is expanded.

>TRBJ1-2|.|.|TRBV9
CASSLTENYGYTF
TGTGCCAGCAGCCTGACAGAGAACTATGGCTACACCTTC
>TRBJ1-2|.|.|TRBV2
CASRQDNYGYTF
TGTGCCAGCAGGCAGGATAACTATGGCTACACCTTC
>TRBJ1-2|.|once|TRBV11-2
CASSGTAGEISNYGYTF
TGTGCCAGCAGCGGGACCGCAGGGGAGATATCTAACTATGGCTACACCTTC
>TRBJ2-7|.|.|TRBV14
CASSHGYEQYF
TGTGCCAGCAGCCACGGTTACGAGCAGTACTTC
>TRBJ1-5|.|.|TRBV7-8
CASSSTTGGKQHF
TGTGCCAGCAGCTCCACAACCGGAGGGAAACAGCATTTT
>TRBJ2-5|TRBD1|.|TRBV2
CASSLYGGQLSETQYF
TGTGCCAGCAGCCTTTATGGGGGACAGCTCTCGGAGACCCAGTACTTC
>TRBJ1-1|TRBD1|.|TRBV24-1
CATSPTGGTEAFF
TGTGCCACCAGTCCAACAGGGGGCACTGAAGCTTTCTTT
>TRBJ1-6|.|.|TRBV5-4
CASGPQTGINSPLHF
TGTGCCAGCGGTCCTCAGACGGGAATTAATTCACCCCTCCACTTT
>TRBJ1-2|.|.|TRBV5-1
CASSLLPTGDYGYTF
TGCGCCAGCAGCTTGTTACCTACGGGGGACTATGGCTACACCTTC
>TRBJ2-7|TRBD1|.|TRBV28
CASSFYSGQVYSYEQYF
TGTGCCAGCAGTTTCTACAGCGGACAGGTTTACTCCTACGAGCAGTACTTC
>TRBJ1-1|.|.|TRBV12-3/TRBV12-4
CASSLRDITEAFF
TGTGCCAGCAGCCTCCGGGACATCACTGAAGCTTTCTTT
>TRBJ1-3|.|.|TRBV7-6
CASSLNSGNTIYF
TGTGCCAGCAGCTTAAACAGCGGAAACACCATATATTTT
>TRBJ1-3|.|.|TRBV19
CASSISGQGSGNTIYF
TGTGCCAGTAGTATCTCCGGGCAGGGCTCTGGAAACACCATATATTTT
>TRBJ1-1|TRBD1|.|TRBV27
CASSYRGVYTEAFF
TGTGCCAGCAGTTACAGGGGCGTTTACACTGAAGCTTTCTTT
>TRBJ2-7|.|.|TRBV7-2
CASSFQEGGEQYF
TGTGCCAGCAGCTTTCAGGAAGGGGGCGAGCAGTACTTC
>TRBJ2-7|.|once|TRBV21-1
CASSKARGDNNEQYF
TGTGCCAGCAGCAAAGCGCGGGGGGATAATAACGAGCAGTACTTC
>TRBJ2-6|.|.|TRBV11-3
CASRPTGPGANVLTF
TGTGCCAGCAGACCAACAGGTCCTGGGGCCAACGTCCTGACTTTC
>TRBJ1-2|TRBD1|.|TRBV28
CASSFLGQGGGYTF
TGTGCCAGCAGTTTCCTTGGACAGGGGGGAGGCTACACCTTC
>TRBJ2-1|.|.|TRBV19
CASSIPGIYNEQFF
TGTGCCAGTAGTATACCGGGGATCTACAATGAGCAGTTCTTC
>TRBJ1-2|TRBD1|.|TRBV30
CAWSHRGSNYGYTF
TGTGCCTGGAGCCACAGGGGCTCTAACTATGGCTACACCTTC
>TRBJ2-3|TRBD2|.|TRBV4-1
CASSLAGVITDTQYF
TGCGCCAGCAGCCTAGCGGGGGTCATAACAGATACGCAGTATTTT
>TRBJ1-5|.|.|TRBV7-3
CASSETGNQPQHF
TGTGCCAGCAGCGAGACAGGCAATCAGCCCCAGCATTTT
>TRBJ2-7|TRBD2|.|TRBV10-3
CAISVAGDLSPYYEQYF
TGTGCCATCAGTGTAGCGGGGGACCTCTCCCCCTACTACGAGCAGTACTTC
>TRBJ1-6|.|.|TRBV7-2
CASSFTGTRYNSPLHF
TGTGCCAGCAGCTTTACAGGAACACGATATAATTCACCCCTCCACTTT
>TRBJ1-2|TRBD1|.|TRBV2
CASSIDRVYGYTF
TGTGCCAGCAGTATCGACAGGGTGTATGGCTACACCTTC
>TRBJ1-4|.|.|TRBV6-5
CASGWGPATNEKLFF
TGTGCCAGCGGATGGGGGCCTGCAACTAATGAAAAACTGTTTTTT
>TRBJ2-7|.|.|TRBV28
CASSIPATYEQYF
TGTGCCAGCAGTATACCCGCGACCTACGAGCAGTACTTC
>TRBJ1-5|.|.|TRBV28
CASSLWGREGFHQPQHF
TGTGCCAGCAGTTTATGGGGGAGGGAGGGCTTTCATCAGCCCCAGCATTTT
>TRBJ2-2|.|few|TRBV7-2
CASSLTPKIGGELFF
TGTGCCAGCAGCTTAACCCCCAAGATCGGCGGGGAGCTGTTTTTT
>TRBJ2-5|TRBD2|.|TRBV4-1
CASSQLVAGGAQYF
TGCGCCAGCAGCCAGTTGGTAGCGGGGGGGGCCCAGTACTTC
>TRBJ2-5|TRBD2|few|TRBV29-1
CSVPPGLAVQETQYF
TGCAGCGTTCCCCCGGGACTAGCGGTTCAAGAGACCCAGTACTTC
>TRBJ1-2|.|once|TRBV18
CASSPRGSGYTF
TGTGCCAGCTCACCAAGGGGATCTGGCTACACCTTC
>TRBJ1-2|.|.|TRBV7-8
CASSLGRAGYGYTF
TGTGCCAGCAGCTTAGGGCGGGCGGGCTATGGCTACACCTTC
>TRBJ1-2|.|.|TRBV7-2
CASSFLGAGVYGYTF
TGTGCCAGCAGCTTCCTGGGAGCAGGAGTCTATGGCTACACCTTC
>TRBJ2-3|TRBD2|.|TRBV3-1/TRBV3-2
CASSPASGGAAADTQYF
TGTGCCAGCAGCCCGGCTAGCGGGGGGGCGGCGGCAGATACGCAGTATTTT
>TRBJ1-2|.|.|TRBV10-3
CAISELTLDRGGYTF
TGTGCCATCAGTGAGTTAACATTGGATAGGGGAGGCTACACCTTC
>TRBJ2-4|TRBD1|.|TRBV5-5
CASSLYPTGTGGTRGNIQYF
TGTGCCAGCAGCTTGTACCCCACCGGGACAGGGGGCACGCGGGGAAACATTCAGTACTTC
>TRBJ1-6|TRBD1|.|TRBV7-2
CASSLVGTGSSPLHF
TGTGCCAGCAGCTTAGTTGGGACAGGGTCCTCACCCCTCCACTTT
>TRBJ1-1|.|.|TRBV7-8
CASSPLPGQKAFF
TGTGCCAGCAGCCCACTTCCCGGACAGAAAGCTTTCTTT
>TRBJ2-3|.|once|TRBV12-2
CASRLRGLAGGEADTQYF
TGTGCAAGTCGCCTCCGCGGACTAGCGGGGGGGGAGGCGGATACGCAGTATTTT
>TRBJ1-4|.|.|TRBV20-1
CSASRPLVGEKLFF
TGCAGTGCTAGTCGTCCGTTGGTCGGTGAAAAACTGTTTTTT
>TRBJ1-6|.|.|TRBV7-7
CASSSSSRLQPCSYNSPLHF
TGTGCTAGCAGCAGTAGTTCCCGATTACAGCCTTGCTCCTATAATTCACCCCTCCACTTT
>TRBJ2-2|TRBD2|.|TRBV7-9
CASSLVHGAGGLDTGELFF
TGTGCCAGCAGCTTGGTCCATGGAGCGGGGGGGCTGGACACCGGGGAGCTGTTTTTT
>TRBJ2-3|TRBD2|.|TRBV7-3
CASSLTGGASQDTQYF
TGTGCCAGCAGCTTAACCGGGGGGGCCAGTCAAGATACGCAGTATTTT
>TRBJ2-6|.|.|TRBV7-8
CASSLQGLSSGANVLTF
TGTGCCAGCAGCCTACAGGGTCTGAGCTCTGGGGCCAACGTCCTGACTTTC
>TRBJ1-2|TRBD1|.|TRBV5-4
CASSTGTGGVAAGYTF
TGTGCCAGCAGCACCGGGACAGGGGGCGTCGCAGCCGGCTACACCTTC
>TRBJ1-2|.|.|TRBV7-9
CASSPRSGRFGSVGYTF
TGTGCCAGCAGCCCGAGATCAGGGAGGTTTGGGTCGGTTGGCTACACCTTC
>TRBJ1-3|.|.|TRBV5-6
CASSLPAGSGNTIYF
TGTGCCAGCAGCCTTCCGGCGGGATCTGGAAACACCATATATTTT